This TCR beta chain was identified in a study of CD8+ T cells in alopecia areata. Sequencing used cDNA as its template, made by extracting RNA and reverse transcribing it. Profiled with immunoSEQ multiplex PCR; TCRdb holds only in-frame clones, not every one. The table includes approximately 57,000 clones, about 96% detected once. The specimen comprised CD8+ T cells sorted from blood, sampled at week 0. The sequence was obtained from a human donor with alopecia areata.

This CDR3 is CASSSGTTDTQYF. The CDR3 DNA reads as TGTGCCAGCAGTTCCGGGACTACCGATACGCAGTATTTT. This sequence joins TRBV6-5 and TRBJ2-3, with TRBD2 matching 7 bases. The CDR3 totals 13 residues. The V segment lost 4 bases and the J segment 6 bases; nucleotides outside the gene matches: 4. Germline CDR1 MNHEY, CDR2 SVGAGI.